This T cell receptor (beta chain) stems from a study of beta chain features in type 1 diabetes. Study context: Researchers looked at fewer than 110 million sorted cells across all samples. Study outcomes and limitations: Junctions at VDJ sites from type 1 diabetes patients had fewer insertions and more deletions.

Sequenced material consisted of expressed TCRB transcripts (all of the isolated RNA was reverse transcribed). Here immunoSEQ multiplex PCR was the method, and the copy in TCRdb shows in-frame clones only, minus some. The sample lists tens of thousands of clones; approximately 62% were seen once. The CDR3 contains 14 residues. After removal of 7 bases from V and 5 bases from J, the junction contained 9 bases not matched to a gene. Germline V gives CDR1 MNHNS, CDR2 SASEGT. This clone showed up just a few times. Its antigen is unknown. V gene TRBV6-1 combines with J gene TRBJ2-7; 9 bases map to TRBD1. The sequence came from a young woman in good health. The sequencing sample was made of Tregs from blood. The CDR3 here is CASIPRDRANEQYF. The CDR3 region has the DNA TGTGCCAGCATTCCCCGGGACAGGGCCAACGAGCAGTACTTC.